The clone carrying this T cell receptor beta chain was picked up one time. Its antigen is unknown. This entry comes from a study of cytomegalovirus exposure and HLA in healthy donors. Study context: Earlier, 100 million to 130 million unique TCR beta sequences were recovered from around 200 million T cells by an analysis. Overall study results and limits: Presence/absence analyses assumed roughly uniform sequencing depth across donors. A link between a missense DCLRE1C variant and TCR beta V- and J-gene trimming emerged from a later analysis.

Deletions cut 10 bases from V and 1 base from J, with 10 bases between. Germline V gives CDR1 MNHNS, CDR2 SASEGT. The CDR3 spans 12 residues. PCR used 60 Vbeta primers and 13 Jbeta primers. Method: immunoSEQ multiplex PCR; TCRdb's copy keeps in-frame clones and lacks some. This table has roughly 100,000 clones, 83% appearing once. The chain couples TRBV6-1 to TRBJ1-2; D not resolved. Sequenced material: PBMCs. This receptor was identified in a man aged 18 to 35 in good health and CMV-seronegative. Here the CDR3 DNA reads TGTGCCACCAAGAACAGTAACTATGGCTACACCTTC. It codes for CATKNSNYGYTF.